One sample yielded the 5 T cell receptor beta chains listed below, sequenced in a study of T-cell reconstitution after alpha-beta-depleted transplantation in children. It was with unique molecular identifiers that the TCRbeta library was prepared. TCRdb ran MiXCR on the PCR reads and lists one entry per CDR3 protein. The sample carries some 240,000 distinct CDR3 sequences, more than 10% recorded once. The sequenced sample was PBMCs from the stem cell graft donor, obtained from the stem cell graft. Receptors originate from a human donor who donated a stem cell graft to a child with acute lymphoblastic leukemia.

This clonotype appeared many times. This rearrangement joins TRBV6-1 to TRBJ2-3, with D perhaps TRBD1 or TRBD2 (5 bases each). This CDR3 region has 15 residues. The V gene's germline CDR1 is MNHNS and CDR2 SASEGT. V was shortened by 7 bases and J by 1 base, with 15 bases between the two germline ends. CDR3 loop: CASTTPQGRTDTQYF. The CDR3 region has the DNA TGTGCCAGCACAACTCCCCAGGGACGCACAGATACGCAGTATTTT.

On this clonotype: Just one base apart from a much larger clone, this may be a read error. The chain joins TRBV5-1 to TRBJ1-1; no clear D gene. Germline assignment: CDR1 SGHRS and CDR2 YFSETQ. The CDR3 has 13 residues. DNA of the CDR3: TGCGCCAGCAGCTTTTCGGTGGGAACTGAAGATTTCTTT. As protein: CASSFSVGTEDFF.

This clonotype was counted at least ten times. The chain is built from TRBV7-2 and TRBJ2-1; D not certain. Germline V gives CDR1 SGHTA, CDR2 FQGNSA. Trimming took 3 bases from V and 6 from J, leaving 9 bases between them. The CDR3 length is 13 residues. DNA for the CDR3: TGTGCCAGCAGCTTCCCTAGAGGCAATGAGCAGTTCTTC. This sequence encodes CASSFPRGNEQFF. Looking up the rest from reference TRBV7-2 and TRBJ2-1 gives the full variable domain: GAGVSQSPSNKVTEKGKDVELRCDPISGHTALYWYRQSLGQGLEFLIYFQGNSAPDKSGLPSDRFSAERTGGSVSTLTIQRTQQEDSAVYLCASSFPRGNEQFFGPGTRLTVL.

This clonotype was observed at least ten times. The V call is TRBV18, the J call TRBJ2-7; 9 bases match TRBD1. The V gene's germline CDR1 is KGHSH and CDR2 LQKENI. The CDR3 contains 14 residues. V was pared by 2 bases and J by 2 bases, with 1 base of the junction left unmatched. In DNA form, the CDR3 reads TGTGCCAGCTCACCAACAGGGGGCCCCTACGAGCAGTACTTC. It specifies CASSPTGGPYEQYF. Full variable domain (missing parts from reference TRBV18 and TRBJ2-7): NAGVMQNPRHLVRRRGQEARLRCSPMKGHSHVYWYRQLPEEGLKFMVYLQKENIIDESGMPKERFSAEFPKEGPSILRIQQVVRGDSAAYFCASSPTGGPYEQYFGPGTRLTVT.

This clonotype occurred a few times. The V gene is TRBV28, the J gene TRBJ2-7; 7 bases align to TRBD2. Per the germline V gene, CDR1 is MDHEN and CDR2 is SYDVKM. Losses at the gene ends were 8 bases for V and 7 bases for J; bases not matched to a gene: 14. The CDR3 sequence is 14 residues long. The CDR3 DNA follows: TGTGCCAGCCCCCGGGGGTCGGTGGGAGGGGAGCAGTACTTC. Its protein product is CASPRGSVGGEQYF.